The clone carrying this T cell receptor beta chain was seen only a few times. The antigen is not known. The CDR3 is made up of 13 amino acids. Germline values: CDR1 LGHDT, CDR2 YNNKEL (reference sequence). The data stem from a study of blood T cells in healthy people across ages. It was with a sample-barcoded 5' primer and a J-beta primer mix that a second PCR of roughly 6 to 12 cycles was run. The yield of each sample was at least 2.5 million CDR3-containing paired-end reads. TCRdb analysed the 5' RACE reads with MiXCR anew, one entry per CDR3 protein. The repertoire holds about 1.4 million distinct CDR3 sequences, with 59% as singletons. Study-level points and caveats: Unsorted PBMCs prevented conclusive naive versus antigen-experienced comparison.

The V gene is TRBV3-1, the J gene TRBJ2-4; D not certain. The J call may be in error: the DNA end matches TRBJ2-7 better. The sequencing input was blood. The clonotype comes from a man aged 18 to 30 in good health. In nucleotides, the CDR3 is TGTGCCAGCAGCCAAGTACTGGGGTTCGAGCAGTACTTC. This codes for CASSQVLGFEQYF.